This T cell receptor beta chain stems from a study of blood T cell repertoires in COVID-19. Study overall: Samples came from the United States, Italy and Spain, spanning acute and convalescent COVID-19.

Study processing details: From reference gene primer amplification, estimates of nucleated cell counts were derived. Assay used: immunoSEQ multiplex PCR; TCRdb lists only in-frame clones, some missing. V, J and clone size are taken as reported in that table, and D and trimming were inferred from the DNA itself. Here the sample spans tens of thousands of clones, 78% being singletons. Germline lookup yields CDR1 MDHEN and CDR2 SYDVKM. CDR3 length equals 17 residues. Note on this clone: One junction end disagrees with the germline gene, perhaps due to a read error.

This sequence originates from a human donor in a cohort sampled during active COVID-19. Source material: peripheral blood. The chain has TRBV28 and TRBJ1-5; TRBD1 matches 9 bases. CDR3 protein: CASSIWTGAPRNQPQHF. As DNA, the CDR3 is TGTGCCAGCAGTATATGGACAGGGGCTCCGCGCAATCAGCCCCAGCATTTT.